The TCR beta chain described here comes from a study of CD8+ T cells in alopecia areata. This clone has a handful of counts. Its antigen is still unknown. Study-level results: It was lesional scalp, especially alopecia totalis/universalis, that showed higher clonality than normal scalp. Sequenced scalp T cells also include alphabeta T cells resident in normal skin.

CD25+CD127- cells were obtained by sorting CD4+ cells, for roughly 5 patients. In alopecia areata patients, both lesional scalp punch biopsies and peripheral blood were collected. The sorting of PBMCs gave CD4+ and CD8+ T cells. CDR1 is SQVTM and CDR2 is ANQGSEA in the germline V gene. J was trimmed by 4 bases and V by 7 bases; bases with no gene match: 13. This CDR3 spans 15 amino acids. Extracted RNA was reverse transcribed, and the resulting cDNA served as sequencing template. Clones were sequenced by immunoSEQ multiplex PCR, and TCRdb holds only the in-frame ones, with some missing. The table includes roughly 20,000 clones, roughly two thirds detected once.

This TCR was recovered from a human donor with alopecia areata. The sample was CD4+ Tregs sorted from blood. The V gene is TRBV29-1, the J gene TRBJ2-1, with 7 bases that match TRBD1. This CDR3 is CSASGTDGGYNEQFF. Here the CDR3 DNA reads TGCAGCGCATCCGGGACAGATGGTGGTTACAATGAGCAGTTCTTC.